These 10 T cell receptor beta chains were all obtained from the same sample, sequenced in a study of memory CD8 T cells in hepatitis C reinfection. Profiled with immunoSEQ multiplex PCR; TCRdb holds only in-frame clones, not every one. The table records approximately 49,000 clones, about 88% of them present only once. Time point indicated: late/post reinfection, 12 to 24 weeks after detection. TCR sequencing was done directly ex vivo on sorted cells, without expansion in vitro. The sequenced material came from naive CD8+ T cells sorted from blood. All receptors derive from a man aged 18-30 years with hepatitis C virus infection.

V and J are TRBV7-2 and TRBJ1-1, with 9 bases matching TRBD1. Germline lookup yields CDR1 SGHTA and CDR2 FQGNSA. V shed 5 bases and J 3 bases; nucleotides not matched to a gene: 16. The CDR3 runs to 18 residues. The CDR3 coding sequence is TGTGCCAGCAGCAATCCGGGACAGGGCTACCCTGGGGACACTGAAGCTTTCTTT. Its protein product is CASSNPGQGYPGDTEAFF.

This sequence joins TRBV11-3 and TRBJ1-6; the D gene is possibly TRBD1 (6 bases). The CDR3 loop spans 14 amino acids. From germline, CDR1 is SGHNT and CDR2 YENEEA. V was clipped by 5 bases and J by 11 bases, with 16 bases between them. CDR3 amino acids: CASSAGQHSAPLHF. The CDR3 nucleotides are TGTGCCAGCAGCGCCGGACAGCACTCAGCACCCCTCCACTTT.

The V gene is TRBV28, the J gene TRBJ2-7, with 9 bases fitting TRBD1. The germline gives CDR1 MDHEN, CDR2 SYDVKM. V shed 5 bases and J 4 bases; nucleotides not matched to a gene: 6. The CDR3 runs 14 residues. As DNA, the CDR3 is TGTGCCAGCAGTACAAGGACAGGGGTATACGAGCAGTACTTC. Protein: CASSTRTGVYEQYF.

This chain uses TRBV2 with TRBJ2-1, with a tentative D call TRBD1 (5 bases). From germline, CDR1 is SNHLY and CDR2 FYNNEI. The CDR3 totals 13 residues. Trimming shortened V by 4 bases and J by 8 bases, and 12 bases separated the two germline ends. The CDR3 bases are TGTGCCAGCAGTGGTCCCAGGGTCCATGAGCAGTTCTTC. It specifies CASSGPRVHEQFF.

V and J are TRBV29-1 and TRBJ1-1; maybe TRBD1 (5 bases). Trimming cost V 5 bases and J 2 bases, with 12 bases left between them. The CDR3 consists of 13 residues. Germline CDR1 is SQVTM and CDR2 is ANQGSEA. The CDR3 bases are TGCAGCGTTCCCGGCAGGGTAAACACTGAAGCTTTCTTT. Translated: CSVPGRVNTEAFF.

The V and J genes are TRBV23-1 and TRBJ2-3, with 12 bases that match TRBD2. TRBV23-1 is placed among ORFs of uncertain function. This CDR3 has 17 residues. V was pared by 2 bases and J by 4 bases, with 7 bases of the junction left unmatched. The CDR3 DNA reads as TGCGCCAGCAGTCAAGGGACTAGCGGGTTGAGGCCAGATACGCAGTATTTT. It encodes CASSQGTSGLRPDTQYF.

The rearrangement joins TRBV19 to TRBJ2-7; 8 bases are shared with TRBD2. The CDR3 loop spans 15 amino acids. Germline-derived CDR1 and CDR2 are LNHDA and SQIVND (reference sequence). Germline trimming cut 1 base from V and 2 bases from J; bases unmatched to any gene: 4. CDR3 protein: CASSIVAGGPYEQYF. CDR3 nucleotides: TGTGCCAGTAGTATAGTTGCGGGAGGTCCCTACGAGCAGTACTTC. Together with reference TRBV19 and TRBJ2-7, the CDR3 gives the full variable domain: DGGITQSPKYLFRKEGQNVTLSCEQNLNHDAMYWYRQDPGQGLRLIYYSQIVNDFQKGDIAEGYSVSREKKESFPLTVTSAQKNPTAFYLCASSIVAGGPYEQYFGPGTRLTVT.

The rearrangement uses TRBV27 and TRBJ2-7, with 7 bases matching TRBD1. The CDR3 extends over 13 amino acids. Germline-derived CDR1 and CDR2 are MNHEY and SMNVEV (reference sequence). V dropped 5 bases and J dropped 4; count of bases not matched to a gene: 5. The CDR3 protein is CASSGRGQYEQYF. The DNA of the CDR3 is TGTGCCAGCAGTGGCCGGGGACAGTACGAGCAGTACTTC.

This chain links TRBV2 with TRBJ2-7; a weak D match, TRBD1 (6 bases). V dropped 4 bases and J dropped 1 base, with 17 bases sitting between them. Germline V gene lookup returns CDR1 SNHLY and CDR2 FYNNEI. This CDR3 comprises 16 residues. CDR3 DNA sequence: TGTGCCAGCAGTGGAAACCGGGACATCGCATCCTACGAGCAGTACTTC. Protein product: CASSGNRDIASYEQYF.

The chain couples TRBV7-9 to TRBJ2-1; 7 bases match TRBD2. Germline CDR1 and CDR2: SEHNR and FQNEAQ (reference sequence). The CDR3 sequence is 15 residues long. The J segment lost 4 bases and the V segment lost 8 bases, leaving 11 bases of the junction unmatched. The CDR3 sequence is CASAIWSGEYNEQFF. In DNA, the CDR3 is TGTGCCAGCGCCATTTGGAGCGGGGAATACAATGAGCAGTTCTTC. Full variable domain (remainder filled in from reference TRBV7-9 and TRBJ2-1): DTGVSQNPRHKITKRGQNVTFRCDPISEHNRLYWYRQTLGQGPEFLTYFQNEAQLEKSRLLSDRFSAERPKGSFSTLEIQRTEQGDSAMYLCASAIWSGEYNEQFFGPGTRLTVL.